The TCR beta chain under discussion was sequenced for a study of blood T cell repertoires in COVID-19. Study-wide context: In each case, the material was cDNA or gDNA derived from T cells, B-cell-depleted T cells, or PBMCs.

Across fewer than 25 US areas, participants ranged in age from about 18 to 90 years. Allocation to cohorts depended on clinical history reported by the participants. Study processing details: Using reference gene primer amplification, nucleated cell counts were estimated. The data were produced by immunoSEQ multiplex PCR, yet TCRdb's version contains in-frame clones alone and is incomplete. The V and J calls and clone size are taken from that table; D and trimming were inferred from the DNA. The profile covers 250,000 or so clones, with 83% appearing a single time and 3.6% taken by the ten largest. The specimen sequenced was PBMCs or T cells enriched from blood (not recorded which). This clonotype originated in a woman between 40 and 50 years old who had been exposed to COVID-19.

The CDR3 is CASRETSGETQYF. In DNA form, the CDR3 reads TGTGCCAGCAGGGAAACTAGCGGAGAGACCCAGTACTTC. V gene TRBV12-3 or TRBV12-4 combines with J gene TRBJ2-5, with TRBD2 matching 8 bases. V was clipped by 6 bases and J by 4 bases; unmatched bases: 4. The CDR3 consists of 13 residues.